These 2 T cell receptor beta chains were all obtained from the same sample, sequenced in a study of T cells in Graves' hyperthyroidism and ophthalmopathy. RNA transcripts gave rise to amplified TCR beta CDR3 regions. TCR CDR3 underwent first-round RT-PCR with the HTBI primer set. TCRdb re-derived calls from the multiplex PCR reads in MiXCR, one entry per CDR3 protein. This table has some 490,000 distinct CDR3 sequences, 16% appearing once. Sequences were obtained from blood. Receptor source: a woman aged 30 to 39 with Graves' ophthalmopathy.

V usage is TRBV4-1 and J usage is TRBJ2-1, with D perhaps TRBD2 (5 bases). CDR3 length: 18 amino acids. Looked up from germline, CDR1 is MGHRA and CDR2 is YSYEKL. The ends were cut back, 4 bases at V and 0 bases at J, with 19 bases in the middle. The CDR3 DNA follows: TGCGCCAGCAGCCTCCGGGGAGAGCGCTCTACCTCCTACAATGAGCAGTTCTTC. Residues: CASSLRGERSTSYNEQFF.

This clonotype was seen repeatedly, ten times or more. The chain joins TRBV11-1 to TRBJ2-7, with D possibly TRBD1 on 6 matching bases. This CDR3 has 14 residues. From germline, CDR1 is SGHAT and CDR2 FQDESV (reference sequence). V was cut by 2 bases and J by 3 bases, with 11 bases left in between. The CDR3 spells CASSLSDSYYEQYF. The CDR3 region has the DNA TGTGCCAGCAGCTTATCGGACAGTTACTACGAGCAGTACTTC.